The 13 T cell receptor beta chains below were found in one sample sequenced in a study of T cells in Graves' hyperthyroidism and ophthalmopathy. Researchers took RNA transcripts and amplified the TCR beta CDR3 regions from them. Primed by the HTBI set, a first-round RT-PCR was run on the TCR CDR3. TCRdb re-called the multiplex PCR reads through MiXCR, storing one row per CDR3 protein. The sample yields some 300,000 distinct CDR3 sequences, approximately 14% seen once. Sequencing was performed on blood. The receptors derive from a middle-aged woman with Graves' hyperthyroidism.

A word on this clonotype: With a much larger clone just one base away, this may be a read error. This chain connects TRBV15 to TRBJ1-1; 8 bases agree with TRBD1. The CDR3 spans 16 residues. Germline CDR1 and CDR2: LNHNV and YYDKDF (reference sequence). The CDR3 DNA sequence: TGTGCCGCCAGCAGAGATAGAACAGGGGGACTCACTGAAGCTTTCTTT. Translated, it gives CAASRDRTGGLTEAFF.

In DNA, the CDR3 is TGCGCCAGCAGCCTCTCCGGGACAGACACAGATACGCAGTATTTT. Translating it yields CASSLSGTDTDTQYF. This rearrangement joins TRBV4-1 to TRBJ2-3; 7 positions agree with TRBD1. The CDR3 is 15 residues long. The V gene end was trimmed by 4 bases and the J gene end by 2 bases; junction bases not matched to a gene: 6. Germline V lookup: CDR1 MGHRA, CDR2 YSYEKL.

There are many counts of this clonotype. The CDR3 sequence: CASSPVNQENQPQHF. The DNA of the CDR3 is TGTGCCAGCAGTCCAGTGAATCAAGAAAATCAGCCCCAGCATTTT. V usage is TRBV6-1 and J usage is TRBJ1-5, with no clear D. Germline values: CDR1 MNHNS, CDR2 SASEGT. The CDR3 consists of 15 residues. Trimming pared 5 bases from V and 4 bases from J, leaving 15 bases between.

In its sample, this clonotype was seen many times. The chain recombines TRBV4-1 with TRBJ1-2; D unresolved. Trimming removed 3 bases at V and 1 base at J, with 9 bases between. CDR3 length equals 14 residues. Germline CDR1 reads MGHRA; CDR2 reads YSYEKL. CDR3 sequence: CASSQEGFNYGYTF. The CDR3 DNA reads TGCGCCAGCAGCCAGGAAGGGTTTAACTATGGCTACACCTTC.

This clonotype was seen once. A clone one base away is much larger, so this may be a read error. This chain connects TRBV12-3 or TRBV12-4 to TRBJ2-7, with 11 nucleotides matching TRBD1. With 5 bases clipped from V and 5 bases from J, the junction kept 8 bases outside the gene matches. CDR3 length equals 15 residues. The CDR3 region has the DNA TGTGCCAGCAGTCTCCGGGCGGGACAGGGGGACGAGCAGTACTTC. Its protein product is CASSLRAGQGDEQYF.

The sample holds many counts of this clonotype. The chain joins TRBV6-1 to TRBJ2-2; 7 bases match TRBD1. There are 14 residues in the CDR3. After removal of 4 bases from V and 3 bases from J, the junction contained 2 bases not matched to a gene. Germline CDR1 and CDR2: MNHNS and SASEGT. The CDR3 is CASSAGQDTGELFF. CDR3 bases: TGTGCCAGCAGTGCAGGACAGGACACCGGGGAGCTGTTTTTT.

This clonotype was counted ten times or more. V and J are TRBV11-2 and TRBJ1-2; tentative D call: TRBD1 (5 bases). The CDR3 spans 15 residues. The ends were cut back, 5 bases at V and 7 bases at J, with 20 bases in the middle. The germline V gene has CDR1 SGHAT and CDR2 FQNNGV. As DNA, the CDR3 is TGTGCCAGCAGCCCGGATGGGACGTTCGTAGGTGGCTACACCTTC. Protein sequence: CASSPDGTFVGGYTF.

In this sample, this clonotype turned up a few times. This chain connects TRBV5-1 to TRBJ2-3; the D call may be TRBD1 or TRBD2 (5 bases each). CDR3 length equals 16 residues. V dropped 4 bases and J dropped 0 bases, with 15 bases sitting between them. CDR1 and CDR2 (germline): SGHRS, YFSETQ. CDR3 sequence: CASSANPGPSTDTQYF. The CDR3 DNA sequence: TGCGCCAGCAGCGCAAATCCGGGACCTAGCACAGATACGCAGTATTTT.

This clonotype was observed many times. The chain carries TRBV20-1 and TRBJ2-7; D remains unclear. The CDR3 length is 16 residues. CDR1 DFQATT and CDR2 SNEGSKA come from the germline V gene (reference sequence). The V end was cut by 1 base, the J end by 2 bases, with 18 bases between. The DNA for the CDR3 is TGCAGTGCTAGAGGGTATAAAAAGGGTTCGGCCTACGAGCAGTACTTC. Its translation: CSARGYKKGSAYEQYF.

This clonotype was detected many times. The J gene is TRBJ1-2, the V gene TRBV20-1; tentatively, D is TRBD1 (6 bases). Trimming removed 1 base from V and 4 bases from J, with 16 bases in between. Germline CDR1 is DFQATT and CDR2 is SNEGSKA (reference sequence). The CDR3 length is 15 residues. CDR3 in amino acids: CSARVMHRVGYGYTF. The CDR3 coding sequence is TGCAGTGCTAGAGTTATGCACAGGGTGGGCTATGGCTACACCTTC.

The chain carries TRBV19 and TRBJ2-1; 8 nucleotides agree with TRBD1. The CDR3 runs 15 residues. V gave up 3 bases and J gave up 9 bases; unmatched junction bases: 10. Looked up from germline, CDR1 is LNHDA and CDR2 is SQIVND (reference sequence). In DNA form, the CDR3 reads TGTGCCAGTAGTATCGCGGCAGGGGGCGAGTTTGAGCAGTTCTTC. Protein: CASSIAAGGEFEQFF.

The chain has TRBV28 and TRBJ2-7; 7 bases fit TRBD1. The junction had 8 bases not matched to a gene; V was cut back by 6 bases and J by 3 bases. Looked up from germline, CDR1 is MDHEN and CDR2 is SYDVKM. CDR3 size: 14 residues. CDR3: CASSPGTAFYEQYF. CDR3 DNA: TGTGCCAGCAGCCCCGGGACAGCCTTCTACGAGCAGTACTTC. Combining the CDR3 with reference TRBV28 and TRBJ2-7 gives the whole variable domain DVKVTQSSRYLVKRTGEKVFLECVQDMDHENMFWYRQDPGLGLRLIYFSYDVKMKEKGDIPEGYSVSREKKERFSLILESASTNQTSMYLCASSPGTAFYEQYFGPGTRLTVT.

Only a few counts were recorded for this clonotype. V and J are TRBV27 and TRBJ1-5; 7 bases line up with TRBD1. V trimming: 5 bases; J trimming: 9 bases; junction bases outside the gene matches: 13. Per germline, CDR1 MNHEY and CDR2 SMNVEV (reference sequence). This CDR3 is built from 15 residues. CDR3 protein: CASSARDSSIGPQHF. CDR3 coding DNA: TGTGCCAGCAGTGCTCGGGACAGTAGCATAGGGCCCCAGCATTTT.